This TCR beta chain came from a study of cytomegalovirus exposure and HLA in healthy donors. Looking at the study overall: A prior analysis found 95 million to 140 million unique TCR beta sequences from roughly 180 million T cells.

There are 17 residues in the CDR3. Per germline, CDR1 SGHRS and CDR2 YFSETQ. V gave up 2 bases and J gave up 8 bases; unmatched junction bases: 10. Donors showed nominal health when sampled, although they likely had unrecorded immune exposures. A multiplex PCR was run with 60 Vbeta primers and 13 Jbeta primers. Only in-frame clones appear in the TCRdb table, and some are missing; sequencing was by immunoSEQ multiplex PCR. The data hold some 160,000 clones, with around three quarters observed a single time. The source is a man in his forties or fifties in good health and CMV-seronegative. Sequencing used PBMCs. The chain links TRBV5-1 to TRBJ2-1; TRBD2 matches 13 bases. The CDR3 loop reads CASSFRTSGGAFDEQFF. The CDR3 DNA reads as TGCGCCAGCAGCTTCAGGACTAGCGGGGGCGCATTCGATGAGCAGTTCTTC.